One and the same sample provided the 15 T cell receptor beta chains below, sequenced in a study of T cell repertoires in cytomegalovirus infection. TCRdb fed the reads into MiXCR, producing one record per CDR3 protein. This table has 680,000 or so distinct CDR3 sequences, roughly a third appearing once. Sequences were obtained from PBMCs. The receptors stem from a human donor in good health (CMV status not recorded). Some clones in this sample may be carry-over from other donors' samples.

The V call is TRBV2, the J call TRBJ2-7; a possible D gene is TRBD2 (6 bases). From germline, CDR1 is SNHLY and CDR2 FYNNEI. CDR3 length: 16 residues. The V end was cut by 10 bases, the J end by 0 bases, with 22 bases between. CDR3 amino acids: CATFTRVGRSSYEQYF. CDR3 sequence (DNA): TGTGCCACCTTCACTCGGGTAGGGAGGAGCTCCTACGAGCAGTACTTC.

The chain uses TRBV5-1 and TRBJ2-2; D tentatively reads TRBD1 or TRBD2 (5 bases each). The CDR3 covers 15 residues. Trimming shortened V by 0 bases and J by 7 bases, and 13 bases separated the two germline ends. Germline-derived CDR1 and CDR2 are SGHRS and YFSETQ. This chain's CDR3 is CASSLGRESVGELFF. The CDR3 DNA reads TGCGCCAGCAGCTTGGGCAGGGAGTCGGTCGGGGAGCTGTTTTTT.

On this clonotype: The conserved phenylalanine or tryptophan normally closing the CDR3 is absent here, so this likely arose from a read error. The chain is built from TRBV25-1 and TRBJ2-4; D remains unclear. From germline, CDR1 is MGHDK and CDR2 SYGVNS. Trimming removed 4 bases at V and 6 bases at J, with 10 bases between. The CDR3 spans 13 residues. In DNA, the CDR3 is TGTGCCAGCAGTGGCTTAGGCGGAAACATTCAGTACTTA. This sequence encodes CASSGLGGNIQYL.

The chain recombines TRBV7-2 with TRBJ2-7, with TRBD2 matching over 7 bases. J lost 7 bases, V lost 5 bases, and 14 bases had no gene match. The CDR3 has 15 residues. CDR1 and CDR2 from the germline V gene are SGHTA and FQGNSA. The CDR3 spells CASSPGLGRYREQYF. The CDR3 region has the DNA TGTGCCAGCAGCCCTGGACTAGGGCGGTATAGGGAGCAGTACTTC.

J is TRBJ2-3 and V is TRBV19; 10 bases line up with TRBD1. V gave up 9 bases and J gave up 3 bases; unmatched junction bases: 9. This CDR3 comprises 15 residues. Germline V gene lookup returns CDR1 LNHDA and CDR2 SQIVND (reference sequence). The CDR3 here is CASVDPGQGTDTQYF. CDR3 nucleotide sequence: TGTGCCAGCGTAGACCCGGGACAGGGGACAGATACGCAGTATTTT. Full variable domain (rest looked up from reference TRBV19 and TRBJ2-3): DGGITQSPKYLFRKEGQNVTLSCEQNLNHDAMYWYRQDPGQGLRLIYYSQIVNDFQKGDIAEGYSVSREKKESFPLTVTSAQKNPTAFYLCASVDPGQGTDTQYFGPGTRLTVL.

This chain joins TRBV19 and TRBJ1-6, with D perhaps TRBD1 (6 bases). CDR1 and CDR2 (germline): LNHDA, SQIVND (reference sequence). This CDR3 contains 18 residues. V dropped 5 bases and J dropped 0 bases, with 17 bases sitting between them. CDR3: CASSRDTEGSSYNSPLHF. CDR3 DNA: TGTGCCAGTAGTCGGGACACCGAGGGGAGCTCCTATAATTCACCCCTCCACTTT.

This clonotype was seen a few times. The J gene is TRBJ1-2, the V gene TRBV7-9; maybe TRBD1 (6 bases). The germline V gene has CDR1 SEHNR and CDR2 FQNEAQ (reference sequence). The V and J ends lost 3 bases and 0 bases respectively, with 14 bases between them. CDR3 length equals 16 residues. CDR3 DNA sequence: TGTGCCAGCAGCTTCCCCGGACAGAGCGCTAACTATGGCTACACCTTC. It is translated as CASSFPGQSANYGYTF.

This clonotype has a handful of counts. The CDR3 DNA reads TGTGCCAGTAGGTCGACGGGACAGGAGAACTATGGCTACACCTTC. Its translation: CASRSTGQENYGYTF. The gene calls are TRBV19 and TRBJ1-2; 8 bases are a match to TRBD1. The CDR3 extends over 15 amino acids. V shed 6 bases, J shed 2 bases, and the junction held 8 bases outside the gene matches. Germline lookup yields CDR1 LNHDA and CDR2 SQIVND (reference sequence).

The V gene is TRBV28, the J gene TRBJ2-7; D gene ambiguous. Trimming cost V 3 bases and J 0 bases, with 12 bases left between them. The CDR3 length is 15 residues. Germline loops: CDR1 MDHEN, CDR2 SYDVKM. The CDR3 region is CASSFGFRSSYEQYF. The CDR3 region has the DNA TGTGCCAGCAGTTTCGGGTTTCGGAGCTCCTACGAGCAGTACTTC. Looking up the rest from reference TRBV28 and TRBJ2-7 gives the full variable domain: DVKVTQSSRYLVKRTGEKVFLECVQDMDHENMFWYRQDPGLGLRLIYFSYDVKMKEKGDIPEGYSVSREKKERFSLILESASTNQTSMYLCASSFGFRSSYEQYFGPGTRLTVT.

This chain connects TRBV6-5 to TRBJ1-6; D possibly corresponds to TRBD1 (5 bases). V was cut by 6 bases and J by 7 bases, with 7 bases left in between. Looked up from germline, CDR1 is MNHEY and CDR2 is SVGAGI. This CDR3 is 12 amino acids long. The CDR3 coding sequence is TGTGCCAGCAGGTGGGGGAATTCACCCCTCCACTTT. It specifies CASRWGNSPLHF.

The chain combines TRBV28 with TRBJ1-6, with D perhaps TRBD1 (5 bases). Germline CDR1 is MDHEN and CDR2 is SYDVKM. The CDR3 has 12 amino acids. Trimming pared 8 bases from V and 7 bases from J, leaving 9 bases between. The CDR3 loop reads CASRDLNSPLHF. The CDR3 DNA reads TGTGCCAGCCGGGACCTGAATTCACCCCTCCACTTT.

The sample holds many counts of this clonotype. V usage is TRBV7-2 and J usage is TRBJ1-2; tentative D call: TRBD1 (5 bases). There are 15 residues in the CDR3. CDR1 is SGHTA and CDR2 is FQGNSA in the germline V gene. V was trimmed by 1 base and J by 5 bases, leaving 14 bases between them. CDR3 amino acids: CASSLDGRGYYGYTF. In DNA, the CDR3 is TGTGCCAGCAGCTTAGATGGGAGGGGTTATTATGGCTACACCTTC.

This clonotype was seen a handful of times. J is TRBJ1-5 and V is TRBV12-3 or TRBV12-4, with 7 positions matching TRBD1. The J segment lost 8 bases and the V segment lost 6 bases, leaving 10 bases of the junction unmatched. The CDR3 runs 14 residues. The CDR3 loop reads CASRNTGTVKPQHF. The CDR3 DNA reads TGTGCCAGCAGGAACACCGGGACAGTGAAGCCCCAGCATTTT.

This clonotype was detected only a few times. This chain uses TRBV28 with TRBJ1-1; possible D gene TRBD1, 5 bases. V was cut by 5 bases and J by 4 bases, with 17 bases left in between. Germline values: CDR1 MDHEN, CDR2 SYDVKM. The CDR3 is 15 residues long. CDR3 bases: TGTGCCAGCAGTCACGGGGGGGGTTGGGGCACTGAAGCTTTCTTT. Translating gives CASSHGGGWGTEAFF.

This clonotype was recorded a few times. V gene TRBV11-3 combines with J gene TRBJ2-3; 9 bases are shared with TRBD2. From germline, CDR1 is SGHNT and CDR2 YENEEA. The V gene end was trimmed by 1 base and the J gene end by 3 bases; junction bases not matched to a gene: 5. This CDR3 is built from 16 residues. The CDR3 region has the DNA TGTGCCAGCAGCTTAGGGACTAGCGAGAGGACAGATACGCAGTATTTT. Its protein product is CASSLGTSERTDTQYF.